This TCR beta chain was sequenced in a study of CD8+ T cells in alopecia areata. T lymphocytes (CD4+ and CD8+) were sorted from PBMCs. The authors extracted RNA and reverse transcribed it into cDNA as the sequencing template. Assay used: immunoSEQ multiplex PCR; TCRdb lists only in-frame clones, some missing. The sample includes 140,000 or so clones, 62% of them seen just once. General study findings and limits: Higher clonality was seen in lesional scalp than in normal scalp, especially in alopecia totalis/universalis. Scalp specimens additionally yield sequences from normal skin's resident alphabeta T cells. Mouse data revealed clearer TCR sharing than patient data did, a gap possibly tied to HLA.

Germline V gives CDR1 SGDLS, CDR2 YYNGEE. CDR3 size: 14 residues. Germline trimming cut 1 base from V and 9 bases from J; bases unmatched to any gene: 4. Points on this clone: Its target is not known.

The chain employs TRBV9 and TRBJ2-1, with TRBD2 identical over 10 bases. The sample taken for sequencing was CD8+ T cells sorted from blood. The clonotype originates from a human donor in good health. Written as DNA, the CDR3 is TGTGCCAGCAGCGTATGGGGACTAGCGAGTGAGCAGTTCTTC. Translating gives CASSVWGLASEQFF.